This paragraph reports one T cell receptor beta chain. Its antigen remains unidentified. Preparation of the TCRbeta library involved a method that used unique molecular identifiers. Using its own MiXCR run on the PCR reads, TCRdb lists one record per CDR3 protein. Found here are around 450,000 distinct CDR3 sequences, about 40% of them singletons; the top ten hold 25% to 30%. The germline gives CDR1 DFQATT, CDR2 SNEGSKA (reference sequence). This CDR3 region has 14 residues. Deletions cut 8 bases from V and 0 bases from J, with 17 bases between. The data stem from a study of T-cell reconstitution after alpha-beta-depleted transplantation in children. General study findings and limits: One year after transplant, T-cell counts and diversity came mostly from newly produced T cells. Surviving recipient T cells and thymic progenitors underlay high day-60 TCRbeta diversity in some patients. Alpha-beta T cells about two months after transplant reportedly derived from several hundred expanded graft clones.

Source: PBMCs, taken before TCRalphabeta/CD19-depleted stem cell transplant. This TCR was recovered from a girl aged 2-10 years with aplastic anemia, due to receive a stem cell transplant. The rearrangement links TRBV20-1 to TRBJ2-7; weak D call: TRBD1 (6 bases). CDR3 coding DNA: TGCAGTTCACGGGACCGGGACAACTCCTACGAGCAGTACTTC. Translating gives CSSRDRDNSYEQYF.